The 9 T cell receptor beta chains below all came from one sample that was sequenced in a study of regulatory T cells in long-lasting Graves disease. Building of the TCR beta libraries involved iRepertoire HTBI primers and Arm-PCR of CDR3 regions. MiXCR, applied by TCRdb to the multiplex PCR reads, yields one record per CDR3 protein. Of about 330,000 distinct CDR3 sequences in the sample, 15% to 20% were seen once. The time point: newly diagnosed GD, antithyroid drugs for less than 3 months. The TCR library was prepared using RNA isolated from PBMCs. The sample was also linked to a second study, of T cells in Graves' hyperthyroidism and ophthalmopathy.

The sample was peripheral blood mononuclear cells (PBMCs), taken at new diagnosis, from a patient treated with antithyroid drugs. The source of these receptors is a woman aged 18-29 years with Graves disease.

This clonotype appeared many times. The rearrangement links TRBV2 to TRBJ1-1, with D hard to call. V lost 7 bases and J 7 bases, leaving 13 bases between the germline ends. Germline lookup yields CDR1 SNHLY and CDR2 FYNNEI. The CDR3 contains 12 residues. The CDR3 spells CASILPGFEAFF. DNA of the CDR3: TGTGCCAGCATCCTCCCGGGGTTTGAAGCTTTCTTT.

Comment on this clonotype: A much larger clonotype is one base distant, so this may be a read error. The rearrangement joins TRBV27 to TRBJ1-5; D remains unclear. The germline gives CDR1 MNHEY, CDR2 SMNVEV (reference sequence). The CDR3 runs to 14 residues. Trimming pared 5 bases from V and 2 bases from J, leaving 10 bases between. The CDR3 nucleotides are TGTGCCAGCAGTATCCGAGAGCGCAATCAGCCCCAGCATTTT. This gives the protein CASSIRERNQPQHF.

This clonotype was counted many times. The genes are TRBV24-1 and TRBJ1-1; D gene ambiguous. Germline CDR1 reads KGHDR; CDR2 reads SFDVKD. The CDR3 runs 12 residues. V lost 6 bases, J lost 5 bases, and 9 bases lay in between. The CDR3 spells CATSFTGTEAFF. The CDR3 DNA reads TGTGCCACCAGTTTCACCGGGACTGAAGCTTTCTTT.

This clonotype was recorded at least ten times. The J gene is TRBJ1-1, the V gene TRBV27; D is perhaps TRBD1 (6 bases). Germline V lookup: CDR1 MNHEY, CDR2 SMNVEV (reference sequence). CDR3 size: 14 residues. Trimming shortened V by 6 bases and J by 0 bases, and 11 bases separated the two germline ends. CDR3 residues: CASRQQGLNTEAFF. The CDR3, as DNA: TGTGCCAGCAGGCAACAGGGCTTGAACACTGAAGCTTTCTTT.

CDR3 region: CASSLDIRYNSPLHF. CDR3 DNA: TGCGCCAGCAGCTTGGATATCAGATATAATTCACCCCTCCACTTT. The V call is TRBV5-1, the J call TRBJ1-6; unclear D gene. V shed 0 bases and J shed 4 bases, with 8 bases lying between them. Germline assignment: CDR1 SGHRS and CDR2 YFSETQ. The CDR3 extends over 15 amino acids.

Points on this clonotype: A far bigger clonotype differs at one base, so this is likely a read error. This chain links TRBV6-8 with TRBJ2-1, with TRBD1 identical over 12 bases. This CDR3 region has 16 residues. The germline CDR1 and CDR2 sequences are MNHGY and SAAAGT. CDR3 loop: CATSDPGTGGYNEKFF. CDR3 in DNA: TGTGCCACCAGTGACCCCGGGACAGGGGGCTACAATGAGAAGTTCTTC.

Regarding this clonotype: A read error is the likely source, as a far larger clone sits one nucleotide away. The V and J genes are TRBV3-1 and TRBJ2-4; maybe TRBD2 (5 bases). CDR1 and CDR2 from the germline V gene are LGHDT and YNNKEL (reference sequence). The CDR3 extends over 13 amino acids. CDR3 in amino acids: CASSQDLGSERFF. The CDR3 coding sequence is TGTGCCAGCAGCCAAGATTTGGGGAGTGAGCGGTTCTTC.

The V and J genes are TRBV15 and TRBJ2-6; D is unclear. The germline V gene encodes CDR1 LNHNV and CDR2 YYDKDF (reference sequence). V shed 4 bases and J shed 4 bases, with 11 bases lying between them. The CDR3 consists of 15 residues. CDR3: CATSTGTIGANVLTF. In DNA, the CDR3 is TGTGCCACCAGCACTGGAACCATCGGGGCCAACGTCCTGACTTTC.

This clonotype has ten or more counts. The genes are TRBV20-1 and TRBJ2-1; D perhaps matches TRBD2 (5 bases). V was shortened by 5 bases and J by 2 bases, with 10 bases between the two germline ends. Per the germline V gene, CDR1 is DFQATT and CDR2 is SNEGSKA (reference sequence). The CDR3 length is 13 residues. Here the CDR3 reads CSASLGPYNEQFF. CDR3 DNA sequence: TGCAGTGCTTCACTAGGGCCCTACAATGAGCAGTTCTTC.